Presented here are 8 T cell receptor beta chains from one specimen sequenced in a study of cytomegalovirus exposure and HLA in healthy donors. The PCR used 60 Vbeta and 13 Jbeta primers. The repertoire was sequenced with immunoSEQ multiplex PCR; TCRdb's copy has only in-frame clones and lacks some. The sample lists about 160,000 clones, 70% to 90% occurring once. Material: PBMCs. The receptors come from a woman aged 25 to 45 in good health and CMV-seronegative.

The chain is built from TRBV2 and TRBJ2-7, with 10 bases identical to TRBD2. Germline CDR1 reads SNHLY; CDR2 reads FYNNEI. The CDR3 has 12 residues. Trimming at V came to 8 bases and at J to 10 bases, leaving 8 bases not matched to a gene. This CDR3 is CASGTSGTVQYF. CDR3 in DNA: TGTGCCAGCGGAACTAGCGGGACCGTCCAGTACTTC.

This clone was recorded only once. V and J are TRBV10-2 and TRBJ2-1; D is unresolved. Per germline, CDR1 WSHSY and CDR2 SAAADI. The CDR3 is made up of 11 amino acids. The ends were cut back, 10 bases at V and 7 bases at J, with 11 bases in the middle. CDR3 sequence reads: CATSQRNEQFF. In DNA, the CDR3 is TGCGCCACCTCGCAGCGTAATGAGCAGTTCTTC.

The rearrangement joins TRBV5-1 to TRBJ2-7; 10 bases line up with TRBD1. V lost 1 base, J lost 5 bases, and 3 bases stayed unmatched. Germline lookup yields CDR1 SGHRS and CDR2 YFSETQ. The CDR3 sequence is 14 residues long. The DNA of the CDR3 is TGCGCCAGCAGCTTGAGACAGGGGGCACACGAGCAGTACTTC. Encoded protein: CASSLRQGAHEQYF.

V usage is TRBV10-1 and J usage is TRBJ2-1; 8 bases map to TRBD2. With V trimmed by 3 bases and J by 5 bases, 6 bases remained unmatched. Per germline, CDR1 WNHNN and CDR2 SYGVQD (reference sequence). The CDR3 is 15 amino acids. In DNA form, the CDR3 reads TGCGCCAGCAGTGACCCTGGACTAGCCCACAATGAGCAGTTCTTC. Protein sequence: CASSDPGLAHNEQFF.

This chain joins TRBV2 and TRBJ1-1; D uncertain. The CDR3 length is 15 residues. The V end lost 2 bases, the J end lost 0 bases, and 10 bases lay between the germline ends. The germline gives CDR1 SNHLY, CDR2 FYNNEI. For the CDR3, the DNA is TGTGCCAGCAGTGAATCCAGGAATATGAACACTGAAGCTTTCTTT. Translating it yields CASSESRNMNTEAFF.

In DNA form, the CDR3 reads TGTGCCAGTAGCGGGACAGGCACAGATACGCAGTATTTT. Residues: CASSGTGTDTQYF. This chain connects TRBV19 to TRBJ2-3, with 7 positions matching TRBD1. V dropped 6 bases and J dropped 1; count of bases not matched to a gene: 1. The CDR3 runs 13 residues. Germline values: CDR1 LNHDA, CDR2 SQIVND (reference sequence). Variable domain in full (rest from reference TRBV19 and TRBJ2-3): DGGITQSPKYLFRKEGQNVTLSCEQNLNHDAMYWYRQDPGQGLRLIYYSQIVNDFQKGDIAEGYSVSREKKESFPLTVTSAQKNPTAFYLCASSGTGTDTQYFGPGTRLTVL.

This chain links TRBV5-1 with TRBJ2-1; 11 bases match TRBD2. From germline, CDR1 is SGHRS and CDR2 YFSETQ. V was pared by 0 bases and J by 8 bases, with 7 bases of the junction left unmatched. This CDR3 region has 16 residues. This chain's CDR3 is CASSLGLAGGLDEQFF. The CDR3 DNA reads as TGCGCCAGCAGCTTGGGGCTAGCGGGAGGACTTGATGAGCAGTTCTTC.

CDR3 in DNA: TGTGCCAGCAGGCAGATGGACAACTCCTACGAGCAGTACTTC. Encoded protein: CASRQMDNSYEQYF. This chain connects TRBV7-8 to TRBJ2-7; D perhaps matches TRBD1 (5 bases). Deletions cut 6 bases from V and 0 bases from J, with 12 bases between. Looked up from germline, CDR1 is SGHVS and CDR2 is FQNEAQ. The CDR3 covers 14 residues.